The rows below give T cell receptor beta chains drawn from one sample of a study of T cell responses to AZD1222 COVID-19 vaccine. The data were produced by immunoSEQ multiplex PCR, yet TCRdb's version contains in-frame clones alone and is incomplete. Here the sample spans approximately 150,000 clones, roughly nine tenths being singletons. The source material was peripheral blood, sampled on day 0 of AZD1222 vaccination. These receptors were collected from an adult in good health. Both conserved end residues are part of each CDR3. A D gene is named only where the DNA matches it firmly. Expanded clones are given a class, and other clones once, few, many or no size at all.

j_call v_call clone_size d_call cdr3_nt cdr3_aa
TRBJ1-1 TRBV28 . TRBD1 TGTGCCAGCAGTACCCACAGGGGACCCAGAACGAACACTGAAGCTTTCTTT CASSTHRGPRTNTEAFF
TRBJ2-1 TRBV3-1/TRBV3-2 . TRBD2 TGTGCCAGCAGCTCCTACAGCGGGAGGATTTACAATGAGCAGTTCTTC CASSSYSGRIYNEQFF
TRBJ2-7 TRBV10-3 . . TGTGCCATCAGTGAGCCTCCCCCAAGGGGCCCCTACGAGCAGTACTTC CAISEPPPRGPYEQYF
TRBJ2-7 TRBV19 once . TGTGCCAGTAGTATACGGGACAACTACGAGCAGTACTTC CASSIRDNYEQYF
TRBJ1-1 TRBV6-5 . TRBD1 TGTGCCAGCAGCGGGGACAGACCCTACACTGAAGCTTTCTTT CASSGDRPYTEAFF
TRBJ2-1 TRBV5-1 . . TGCGCCAGCAGCTTGGAGGGGAGCGGGCATTACAATGAGCAGTTCTTC CASSLEGSGHYNEQFF
TRBJ1-1 TRBV7-6 few . TGTGCCAGCAGCCCTGAGGTTAGCGGCATGAACACTGAAGCTTTCTTT CASSPEVSGMNTEAFF
TRBJ2-2 TRBV4-2 few . TGTGCCAGCAGCCAGGCCCGAAAACAGAACACCGGGGAGCTGTTTTTT CASSQARKQNTGELFF
TRBJ1-5 TRBV28 . TRBD1 TGTGCCAGCAGTTACAGGGGGCTTCAGCCCCAGCATTTT CASSYRGLQPQHF
TRBJ2-7 TRBV28 . . TGTGCCAGCAGTTTCGGACTGGCTTCATACGAGCAGTACTTC CASSFGLASYEQYF
TRBJ2-7 TRBV28 . TRBD2 TGTGCCAGCAGTTTAGAAACTAGCGGGAGCTACGAGCAGTACTTC CASSLETSGSYEQYF
TRBJ2-7 TRBV7-6 . TRBD2 TGTGCCAGCAGCTTAGGGGCTAGCGGGAGAGGCGACGAGCAGTACTTC CASSLGASGRGDEQYF
TRBJ2-1 TRBV25-1 . . TGTGCAACTTCGGCAGGGTACAATGAGCAGTTCTTC CATSAGYNEQFF
TRBJ2-1 TRBV6-2/TRBV6-3 . . TGTGCCAGCAGTCCCCTAGGGACAACTAGACACAATGAGCAGTTCTTC CASSPLGTTRHNEQFF
TRBJ2-7 TRBV11-2 once . TGTGCCAGCAGCCCCGGCAGGTACGAGCAGTACTTC CASSPGRYEQYF
TRBJ2-2 TRBV7-7 . . TGTGCCAGCAGCTTAGTAGGCGGGGAGCTGTTTTTT CASSLVGGELFF
TRBJ1-1 TRBV5-8 . . TGTGCCAGCAGACCAAGCCGGGGAAACACTGAAGCTTTCTTT CASRPSRGNTEAFF
TRBJ2-5 TRBV4-3 . TRBD2 TGCGCCAGCAGCCAAGCCGATAGCGGGTGGGTTGGGGAGACCCAGTACTTC CASSQADSGWVGETQYF
TRBJ1-4 TRBV4-2 . . TGTGCCAGCAGCCAAAGTAATCCTAATGAAAAACTGTTTTTT CASSQSNPNEKLFF
TRBJ1-4 TRBV18 . . TGTGCCAGCTCACCAAGCGGGAAAACGGCAGGGGAAAATGAAAAACTGTTTTTT CASSPSGKTAGENEKLFF
TRBJ2-2 TRBV7-9 . . TGTGCCACCGGGACTAACACCGGGGAGCTGTTTTTT CATGTNTGELFF
TRBJ2-2 TRBV9 . . TGTGCCAGCAGCGTAAGTGGGGCGGCCGGGGAGCTGTTTTTT CASSVSGAAGELFF
TRBJ1-1 TRBV27 . . TGTGCCAGCAAGCGTATGACAGTGAACACTGAAGCTTTCTTT CASKRMTVNTEAFF
TRBJ1-1 TRBV19 . . TGTGCCAGTAGTAGAACAGGGATGAACACTGAAGCTTTCTTT CASSRTGMNTEAFF
TRBJ2-7 TRBV5-6 . TRBD1 TGTGCCAGCAGCTTGTACGGACAGGGTTTCTACGAGCAGTACTTC CASSLYGQGFYEQYF
TRBJ1-2 TRBV6-5 . . TGTGCCAGCAGTCCACCGGGGGAGGCGAAGAGTGGCTACACCTTC CASSPPGEAKSGYTF
TRBJ2-3 TRBV11-3 once . TGTGCCAGCAGCTCTTTTTCAGAGCCTACGCAGTATTTT CASSSFSEPTQYF
TRBJ2-1 TRBV5-1 . . TGCGCCAGCAGCTTGGATCATGGGAATGAGCAGTTCTTC CASSLDHGNEQFF
TRBJ2-1 TRBV7-2 few TRBD2 TGTGCCAGCGGAGAGCGGGGGGGCTATGCGCGGTTGAATGAGCAGTTCTTC CASGERGGYARLNEQFF
TRBJ1-5 TRBV4-3 . . TGCGCCAGCAGCCAAGGCGAAAATCAGCCCCAGCATTTT CASSQGENQPQHF
TRBJ1-5 TRBV4-2 . TRBD1 TGTGCCAGCAGCCATATACAGGGGGCCGGTCAGCCCCAGCATTTT CASSHIQGAGQPQHF